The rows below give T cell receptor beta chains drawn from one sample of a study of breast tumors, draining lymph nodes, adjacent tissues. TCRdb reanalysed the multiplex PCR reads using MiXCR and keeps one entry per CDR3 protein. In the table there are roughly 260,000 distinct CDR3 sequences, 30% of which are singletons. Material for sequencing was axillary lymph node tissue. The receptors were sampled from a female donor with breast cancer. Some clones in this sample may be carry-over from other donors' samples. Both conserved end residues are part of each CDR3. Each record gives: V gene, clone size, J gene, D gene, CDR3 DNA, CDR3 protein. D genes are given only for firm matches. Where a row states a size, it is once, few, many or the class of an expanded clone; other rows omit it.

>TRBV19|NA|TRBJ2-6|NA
TGTGCCAGTAGTATAGTGGGATTACACTCTGGGGCCAACGTCCTGACTTTC
CASSIVGLHSGANVLTF
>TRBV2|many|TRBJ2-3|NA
TGTGCCAGCAGTGAAGCGGGCGCGTCCCGCACAGATACGCAGTATTTT
CASSEAGASRTDTQYF
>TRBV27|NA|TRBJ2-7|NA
TGTGCCAGCAGTTCCCCGACTTCCGAGCAGTACTTC
CASSSPTSEQYF
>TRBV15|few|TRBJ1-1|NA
TGTGCCACCAGCCCTCCCGGGAGTTGGACTGAAGCTTTCTTT
CATSPPGSWTEAFF
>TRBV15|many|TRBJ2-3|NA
TGTGCCACCAGCAGGGGGACGAAAGGGGCAGATACGCAGTATTTT
CATSRGTKGADTQYF
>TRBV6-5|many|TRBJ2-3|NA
TGTGCCAGCCGGATACGGGGACATAACACAGATACGCAGTATTTT
CASRIRGHNTDTQYF
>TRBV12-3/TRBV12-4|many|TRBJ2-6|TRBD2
TGTGCCAGCAGTACCTATCCGGGACTAGCTCCTGGGGCCAACGTCCTGACTTTC
CASSTYPGLAPGANVLTF
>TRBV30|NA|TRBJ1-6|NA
TGTGCCCGGAACGTAGGATCCTATAATTCACCCCTCCACTTT
CARNVGSYNSPLHF
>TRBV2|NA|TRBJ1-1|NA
TGTGCCAGCAGTGAAATCAGGGTGAACACTGAAGCTTTCTTT
CASSEIRVNTEAFF
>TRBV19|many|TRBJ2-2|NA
TGTGCCAGTAGTCTTGACGGGGATTCCACCGGGGAGCTGTTTTTT
CASSLDGDSTGELFF
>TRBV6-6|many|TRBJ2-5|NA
TGTGCCAGCCGACCTCAGGGGTTCGAGACCCAGTACTTC
CASRPQGFETQYF
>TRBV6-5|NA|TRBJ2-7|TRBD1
TGTGCCAGCAGTCACGCCGGGACAGGGACCTACGAGCAGTACTTC
CASSHAGTGTYEQYF
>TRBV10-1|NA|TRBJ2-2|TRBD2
TGCGCCAGCAGCCTAACTAGCGGGAGCTACACCGGGGAGCTGTTTTTT
CASSLTSGSYTGELFF
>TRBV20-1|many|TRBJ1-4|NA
TGCAGTGCTTACCTTGGGGTGGCCGAAAAACTGTTTTTT
CSAYLGVAEKLFF
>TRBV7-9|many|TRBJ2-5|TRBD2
TGTGCCAGCAGCCCCAGATCTAGCGGGGCTTTAGGGGAGACCCAGTACTTC
CASSPRSSGALGETQYF
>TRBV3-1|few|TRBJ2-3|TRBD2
TGTGCCAGCACCTCAACTAGCGGCACAGATACGCAGTATTTT
CASTSTSGTDTQYF
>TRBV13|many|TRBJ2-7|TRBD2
TGTGCCAGCAGCCAGACCTGGGGCGGGACTAGCGGGAGTCTGGGCGAGCAGTACTTC
CASSQTWGGTSGSLGEQYF
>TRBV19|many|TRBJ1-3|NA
TGTGCCAGTAGTATACTCTTGTCTGGAAACACCATATATTTT
CASSILLSGNTIYF
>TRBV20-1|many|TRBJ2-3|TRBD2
TGCAGTGCTAGAGAACATAGCGGGAACACAGATACGCAGTATTTT
CSAREHSGNTDTQYF
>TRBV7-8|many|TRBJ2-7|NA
TGTGCCAGCAGCGTAACCTACGAGCAGTACTTC
CASSVTYEQYF
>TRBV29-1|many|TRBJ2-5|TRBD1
TGCAGCGTTTCGTACATGGGACAGCCTCAAGAGACCCAGTACTTC
CSVSYMGQPQETQYF
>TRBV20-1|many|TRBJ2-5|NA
TGCAGTGCTTCCTCAGCGGGAGAGACCCAGTACTTC
CSASSAGETQYF
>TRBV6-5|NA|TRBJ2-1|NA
TGTGCCAGCAGTTATCCCCGACAGGGAGGGAGTTACAATGAGCAGTTCTTC
CASSYPRQGGSYNEQFF
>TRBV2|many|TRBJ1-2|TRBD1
TGTGCCAGCAGTGAAACGGTTTCGACAGGGCAAGGCTACACCTTC
CASSETVSTGQGYTF
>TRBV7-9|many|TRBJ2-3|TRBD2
TGTGCCAGCAGCTCCGAGCGGGAGGGCCGGGATACGCAGTATTTT
CASSSEREGRDTQYF
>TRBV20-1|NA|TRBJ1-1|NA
TGCAGTGCTAGAGGACAGATGAACACTGAAGCTTTCTTT
CSARGQMNTEAFF
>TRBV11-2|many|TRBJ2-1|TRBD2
TGTGCCAGCAGCTTAGCGGCGGGAGGGGGCAATGAGCAGTTCTTC
CASSLAAGGGNEQFF
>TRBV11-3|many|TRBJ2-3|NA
TGTGCCAGCAGCTTAGACCCTAGCACGACAGATACGCAGTATTTT
CASSLDPSTTDTQYF
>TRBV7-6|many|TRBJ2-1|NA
TGTGCCAGCAGCTCCCCCCGGAACACGCAGTTCTTC
CASSSPRNTQFF
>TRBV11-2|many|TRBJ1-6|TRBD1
TGTGCCAGCGGCCTCCGGGACAGGGGTTCACCCCTCCACTTT
CASGLRDRGSPLHF
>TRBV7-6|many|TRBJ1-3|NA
TGTGCCAGCAGCTCACGTAGGACTGGAAACACCATATATTTT
CASSSRRTGNTIYF
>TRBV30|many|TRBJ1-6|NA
TGTGCCTGGATCGGGGGGAGCTCCTATAATTCACCCCTCCACTTT
CAWIGGSSYNSPLHF
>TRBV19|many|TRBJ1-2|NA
TGTGCCAGTAACTCCGGGACCCTGGGCTACACCTTC
CASNSGTLGYTF
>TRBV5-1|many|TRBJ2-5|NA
TGCGCCAGCAGCTCGGGCCCCCAAGAGACCCAGTACTTC
CASSSGPQETQYF
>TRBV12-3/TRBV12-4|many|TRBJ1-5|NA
TGTGCCAGCAGTTTAAGAGCCATGAGAGGCAATCAGCCCCAGCATTTT
CASSLRAMRGNQPQHF
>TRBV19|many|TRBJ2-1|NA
TGTGCCAGTAGAGCCGGGACTGACTACAATGAGCAGTTCTTC
CASRAGTDYNEQFF
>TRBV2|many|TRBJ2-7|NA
TGTGCCAGCAGTGTCGGGGACGAGCAGTACTTC
CASSVGDEQYF
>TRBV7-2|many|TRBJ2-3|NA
TGTGCCAGCAGCTTAGTAGGTCCTGGCACAGATACGCAGTATTTT
CASSLVGPGTDTQYF
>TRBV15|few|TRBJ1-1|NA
TGTGCCACCAGCAGAGTGGGAGGGAGGCCCACTGAAGCTTTCTTT
CATSRVGGRPTEAFF
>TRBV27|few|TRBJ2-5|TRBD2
TGTGCCAGCAGTTCGGGACTAGCGGGCCTTAGGCAAGAGACCCAGTACTTC
CASSSGLAGLRQETQYF
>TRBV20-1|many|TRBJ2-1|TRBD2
TGCAGTGCTAGACCCGGGACTAGCGGGAGGTCAGAGCAGTTCTTC
CSARPGTSGRSEQFF
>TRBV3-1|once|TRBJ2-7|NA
TGTGCCAGCAGCCAAGAACCCGCGACCCAGAAGCCTACCTACGAGCAGTACTTC
CASSQEPATQKPTYEQYF
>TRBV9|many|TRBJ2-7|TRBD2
TGTGCCAGCAGCTTTCAGCGGGAGTCGTACGAGCAGTACTTC
CASSFQRESYEQYF
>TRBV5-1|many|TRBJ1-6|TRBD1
TGCGCCAGCAGCTTGTACCAAGGACAGGGGAACAATTCACCCCTCCACTTT
CASSLYQGQGNNSPLHF
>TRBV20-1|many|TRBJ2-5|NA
TGCAGTGCTAGAGTAAGGCGGGACCACCAAGAGACCCAGTACTTC
CSARVRRDHQETQYF
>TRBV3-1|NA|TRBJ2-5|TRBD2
TGTGCCAGCAGCCGCCTGGTGCTAGCGGGAGGAGAGACCCAGTACTTC
CASSRLVLAGGETQYF
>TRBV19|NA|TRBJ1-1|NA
TGTGCCAGTAGTAAACAGGGACGAAACACTGAAGCTTTCTTT
CASSKQGRNTEAFF
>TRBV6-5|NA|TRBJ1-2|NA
TGTGCCAGCAGTCAGGGGAGCTGGGGCTATGGCTACACCTTC
CASSQGSWGYGYTF
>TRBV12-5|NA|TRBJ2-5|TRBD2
TGTGCTAGTGGTTCCGGGGGGGAACAAGAGACCCAGTACTTC
CASGSGGEQETQYF
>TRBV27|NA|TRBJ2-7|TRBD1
TGTGCCAGCAGTTTATCTTGGGACAGTTCCTACGAGCAGTACTTC
CASSLSWDSSYEQYF
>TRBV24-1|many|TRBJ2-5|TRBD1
TGTGCCACCAGTGATTCGGCCAGGGGGCGGGAGACCCAGTACTTC
CATSDSARGRETQYF
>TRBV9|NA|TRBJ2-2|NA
TGCGCCAGCAGCGTAACGCCAGCGGCCGGGGAGCTGTTTTTT
CASSVTPAAGELFF
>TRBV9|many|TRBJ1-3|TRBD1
TGTGCCAGCAGCGTAGAGGGACAGACAGGAAACACCATATATTTT
CASSVEGQTGNTIYF